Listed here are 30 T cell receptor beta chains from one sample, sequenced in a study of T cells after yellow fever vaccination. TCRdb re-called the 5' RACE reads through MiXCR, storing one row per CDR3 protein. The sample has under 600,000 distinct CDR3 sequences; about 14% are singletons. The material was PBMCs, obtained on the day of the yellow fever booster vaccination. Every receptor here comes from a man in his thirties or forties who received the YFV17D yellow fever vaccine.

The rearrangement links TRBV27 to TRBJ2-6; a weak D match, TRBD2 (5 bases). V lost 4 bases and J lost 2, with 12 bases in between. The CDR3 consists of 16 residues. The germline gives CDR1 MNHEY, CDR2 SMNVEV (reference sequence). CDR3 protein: CASSSGLAAGANVLTF. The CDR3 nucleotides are TGTGCCAGCAGTTCTGGGCTAGCTGCTGGGGCCAACGTCCTGACTTTC.

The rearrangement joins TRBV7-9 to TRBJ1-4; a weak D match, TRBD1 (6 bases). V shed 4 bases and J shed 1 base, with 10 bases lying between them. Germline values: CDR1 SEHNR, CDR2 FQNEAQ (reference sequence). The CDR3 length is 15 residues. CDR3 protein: CASSSPRGTNEKLFF. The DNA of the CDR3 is TGTGCCAGCAGCTCACCCAGGGGAACTAATGAAAAACTGTTTTTT. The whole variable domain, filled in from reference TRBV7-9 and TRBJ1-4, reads DTGVSQNPRHKITKRGQNVTFRCDPISEHNRLYWYRQTLGQGPEFLTYFQNEAQLEKSRLLSDRFSAERPKGSFSTLEIQRTEQGDSAMYLCASSSPRGTNEKLFFGSGTQLSVL.

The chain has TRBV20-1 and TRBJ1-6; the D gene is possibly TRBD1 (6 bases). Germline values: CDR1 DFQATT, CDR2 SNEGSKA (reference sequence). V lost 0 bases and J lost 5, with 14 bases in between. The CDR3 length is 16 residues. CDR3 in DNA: TGCAGTGCTAGAGATCCAGGGGCATTAAATAATTCACCCCTCCACTTT. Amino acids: CSARDPGALNNSPLHF.

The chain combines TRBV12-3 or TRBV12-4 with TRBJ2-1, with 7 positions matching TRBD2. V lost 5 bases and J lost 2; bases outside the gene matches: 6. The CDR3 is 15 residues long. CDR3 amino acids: CASSTVAGAYNEQFF. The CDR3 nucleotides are TGTGCCAGCAGTACCGTGGCGGGGGCCTACAATGAGCAGTTCTTC.

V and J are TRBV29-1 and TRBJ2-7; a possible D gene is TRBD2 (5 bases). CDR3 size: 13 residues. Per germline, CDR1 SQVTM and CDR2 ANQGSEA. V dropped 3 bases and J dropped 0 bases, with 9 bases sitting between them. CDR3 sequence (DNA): TGCAGCGTTGAGAGGGTCTCCTCCTACGAGCAGTACTTC. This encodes CSVERVSSYEQYF.

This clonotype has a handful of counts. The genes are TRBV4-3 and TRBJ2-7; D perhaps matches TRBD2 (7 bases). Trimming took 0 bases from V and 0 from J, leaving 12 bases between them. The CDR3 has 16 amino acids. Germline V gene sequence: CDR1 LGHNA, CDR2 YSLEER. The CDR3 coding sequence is TGCGCCAGCAGCCAAGATCGGGGGGACACCTCCTACGAGCAGTACTTC. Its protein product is CASSQDRGDTSYEQYF.

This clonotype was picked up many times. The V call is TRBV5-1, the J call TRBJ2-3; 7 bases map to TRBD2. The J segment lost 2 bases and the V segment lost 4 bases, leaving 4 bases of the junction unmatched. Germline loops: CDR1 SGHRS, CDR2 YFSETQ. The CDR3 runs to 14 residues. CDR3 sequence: CASSPERDTDTQYF. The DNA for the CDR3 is TGCGCCAGCAGCCCGGAGCGGGACACAGATACGCAGTATTTT. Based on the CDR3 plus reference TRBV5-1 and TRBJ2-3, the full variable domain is KAGVTQTPRYLIKTRGQQVTLSCSPISGHRSVSWYQQTPGQGLQFLFEYFSETQRNKGNFPGRFSGRQFSNSRSEMNVSTLELGDSALYLCASSPERDTDTQYFGPGTRLTVL.

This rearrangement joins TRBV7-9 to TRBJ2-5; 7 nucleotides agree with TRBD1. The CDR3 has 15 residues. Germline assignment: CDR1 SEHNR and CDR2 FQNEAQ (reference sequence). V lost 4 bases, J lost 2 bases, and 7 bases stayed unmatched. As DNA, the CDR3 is TGTGCCAGCAGCTCGGGACAGACAAGACAAGAGACCCAGTACTTC. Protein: CASSSGQTRQETQYF. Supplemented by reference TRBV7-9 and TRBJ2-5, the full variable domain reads DTGVSQNPRHKITKRGQNVTFRCDPISEHNRLYWYRQTLGQGPEFLTYFQNEAQLEKSRLLSDRFSAERPKGSFSTLEIQRTEQGDSAMYLCASSSGQTRQETQYFGPGTRLLVL.

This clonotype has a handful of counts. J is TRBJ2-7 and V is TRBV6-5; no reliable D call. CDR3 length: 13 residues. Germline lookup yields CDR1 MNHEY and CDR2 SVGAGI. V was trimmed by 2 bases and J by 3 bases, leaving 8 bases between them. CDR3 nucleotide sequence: TGTGCCAGCAGTTACGACTGGAGCTACGAGCAGTACTTC. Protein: CASSYDWSYEQYF.

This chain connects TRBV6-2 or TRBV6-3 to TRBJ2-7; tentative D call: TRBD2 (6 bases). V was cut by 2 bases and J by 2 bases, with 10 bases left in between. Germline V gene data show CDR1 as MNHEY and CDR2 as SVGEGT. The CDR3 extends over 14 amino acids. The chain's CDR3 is CASSYLARAYEQYF. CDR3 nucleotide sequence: TGTGCCAGCAGTTACCTAGCGCGCGCCTACGAGCAGTACTTC.

CDR3 nucleotides: TGTGCCAGCAGCCTACGGGACGGCGATCAGCCCCAGCATTTT. As protein: CASSLRDGDQPQHF. The chain uses TRBV7-8 and TRBJ1-5; perhaps TRBD1 as D (5 bases). The CDR3 has 14 amino acids. Per germline, CDR1 SGHVS and CDR2 FQNEAQ. V was clipped by 5 bases and J by 5 bases, with 13 bases between them.

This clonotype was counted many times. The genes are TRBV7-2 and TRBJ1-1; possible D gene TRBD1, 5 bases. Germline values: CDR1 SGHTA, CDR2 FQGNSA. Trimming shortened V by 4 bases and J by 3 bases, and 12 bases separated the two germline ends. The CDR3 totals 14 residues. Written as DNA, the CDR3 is TGTGCCAGCAGCTCAACTACGGGGGACACTGAAGCTTTCTTT. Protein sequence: CASSSTTGDTEAFF.

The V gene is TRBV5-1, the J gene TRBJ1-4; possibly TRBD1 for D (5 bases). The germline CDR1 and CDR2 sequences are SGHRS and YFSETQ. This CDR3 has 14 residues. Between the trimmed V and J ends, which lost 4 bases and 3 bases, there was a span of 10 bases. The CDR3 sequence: CASSGRAPNEKLFF. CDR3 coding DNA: TGCGCCAGCAGCGGCAGGGCCCCTAATGAAAAACTGTTTTTT.

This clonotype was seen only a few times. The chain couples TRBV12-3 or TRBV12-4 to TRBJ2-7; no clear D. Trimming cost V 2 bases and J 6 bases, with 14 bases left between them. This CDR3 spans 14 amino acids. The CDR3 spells CASSLRRAPGEQYF. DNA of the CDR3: TGTGCCAGCAGTTTAAGACGGGCCCCGGGCGAGCAGTACTTC.

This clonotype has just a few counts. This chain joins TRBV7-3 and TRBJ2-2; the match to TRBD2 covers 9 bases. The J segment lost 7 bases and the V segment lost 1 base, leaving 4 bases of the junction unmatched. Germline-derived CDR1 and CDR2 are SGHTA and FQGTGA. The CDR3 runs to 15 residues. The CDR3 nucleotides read TGTGCCAGCAGCTTAAGCGGGACTAGCCACGGGGAGCTGTTTTTT. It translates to CASSLSGTSHGELFF. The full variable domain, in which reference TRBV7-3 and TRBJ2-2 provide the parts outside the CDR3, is GAGVSQTPSNKVTEKGKYVELRCDPISGHTALYWYRQSLGQGPEFLIYFQGTGAADDSGLPNDRFFAVRPEGSVSTLKIQRTERGDSAVYLCASSLSGTSHGELFFGEGSRLTVL.

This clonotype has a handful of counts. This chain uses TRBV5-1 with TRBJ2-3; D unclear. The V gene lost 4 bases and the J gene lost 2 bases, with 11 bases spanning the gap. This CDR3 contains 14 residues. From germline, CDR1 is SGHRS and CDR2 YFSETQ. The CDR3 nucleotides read TGCGCCAGCAGCATGGACGGAACCACAGATACGCAGTATTTT. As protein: CASSMDGTTDTQYF. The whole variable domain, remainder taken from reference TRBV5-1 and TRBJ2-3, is KAGVTQTPRYLIKTRGQQVTLSCSPISGHRSVSWYQQTPGQGLQFLFEYFSETQRNKGNFPGRFSGRQFSNSRSEMNVSTLELGDSALYLCASSMDGTTDTQYFGPGTRLTVL.

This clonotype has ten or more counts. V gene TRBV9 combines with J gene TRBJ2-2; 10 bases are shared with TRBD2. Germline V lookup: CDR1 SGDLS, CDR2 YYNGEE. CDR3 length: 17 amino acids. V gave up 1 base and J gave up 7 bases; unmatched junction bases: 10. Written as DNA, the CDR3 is TGTGCCAGCAGCGTAAGGACTAGCGGACCTGTGAGCGGGGAGCTGTTTTTT. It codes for CASSVRTSGPVSGELFF.

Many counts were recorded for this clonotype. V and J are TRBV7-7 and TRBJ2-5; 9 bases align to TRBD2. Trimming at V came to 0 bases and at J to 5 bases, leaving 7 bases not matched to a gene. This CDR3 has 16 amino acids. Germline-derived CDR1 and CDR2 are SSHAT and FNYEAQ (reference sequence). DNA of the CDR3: TGTGCCAGCAGCTTAGCGCCTGCGGGAGGGCAGGAGACCCAGTACTTC. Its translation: CASSLAPAGGQETQYF.

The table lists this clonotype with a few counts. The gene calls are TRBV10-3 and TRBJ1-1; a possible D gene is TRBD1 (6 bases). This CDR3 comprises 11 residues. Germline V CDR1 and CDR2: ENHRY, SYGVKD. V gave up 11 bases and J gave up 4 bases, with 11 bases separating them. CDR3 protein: CAVQGRTEAFF. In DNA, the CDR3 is TGTGCCGTACAGGGACGCACTGAAGCTTTCTTT.

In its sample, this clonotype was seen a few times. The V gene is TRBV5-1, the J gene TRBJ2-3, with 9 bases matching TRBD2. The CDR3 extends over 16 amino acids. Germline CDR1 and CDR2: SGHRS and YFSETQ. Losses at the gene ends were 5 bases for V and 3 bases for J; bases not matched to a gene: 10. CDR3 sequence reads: CASSYLSGSPTDTQYF. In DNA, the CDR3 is TGCGCCAGCAGTTACCTTAGCGGGAGTCCTACAGATACGCAGTATTTT. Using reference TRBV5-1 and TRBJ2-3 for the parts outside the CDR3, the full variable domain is KAGVTQTPRYLIKTRGQQVTLSCSPISGHRSVSWYQQTPGQGLQFLFEYFSETQRNKGNFPGRFSGRQFSNSRSEMNVSTLELGDSALYLCASSYLSGSPTDTQYFGPGTRLTVL.

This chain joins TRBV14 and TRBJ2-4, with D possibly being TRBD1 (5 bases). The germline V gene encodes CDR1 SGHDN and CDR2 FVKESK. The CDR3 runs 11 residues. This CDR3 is CPQGQDFIQYF. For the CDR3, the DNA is TGTCCCCAGGGCCAGGATTTCATTCAGTACTTC.

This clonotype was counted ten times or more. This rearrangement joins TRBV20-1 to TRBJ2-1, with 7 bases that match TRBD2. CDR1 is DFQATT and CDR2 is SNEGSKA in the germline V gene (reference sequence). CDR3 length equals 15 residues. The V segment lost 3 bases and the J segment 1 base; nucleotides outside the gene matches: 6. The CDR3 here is CSASLGEGSYNEQFF. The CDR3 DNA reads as TGCAGTGCTAGCCTCGGGGAGGGTTCCTACAATGAGCAGTTCTTC.

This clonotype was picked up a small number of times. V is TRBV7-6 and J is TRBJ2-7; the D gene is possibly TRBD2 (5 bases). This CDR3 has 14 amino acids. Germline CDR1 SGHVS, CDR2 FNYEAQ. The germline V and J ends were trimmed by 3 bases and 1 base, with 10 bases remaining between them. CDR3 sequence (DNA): TGTGCCAGCAGCTTTGAACGGGGTTCCTACGAGCAGTACTTC. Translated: CASSFERGSYEQYF.

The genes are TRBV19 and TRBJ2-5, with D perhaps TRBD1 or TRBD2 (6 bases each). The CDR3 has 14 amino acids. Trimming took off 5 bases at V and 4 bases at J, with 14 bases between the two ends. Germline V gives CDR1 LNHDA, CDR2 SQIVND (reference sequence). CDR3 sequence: CASSWGALAETQYF. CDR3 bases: TGTGCCAGTAGTTGGGGGGCCCTCGCAGAGACCCAGTACTTC.

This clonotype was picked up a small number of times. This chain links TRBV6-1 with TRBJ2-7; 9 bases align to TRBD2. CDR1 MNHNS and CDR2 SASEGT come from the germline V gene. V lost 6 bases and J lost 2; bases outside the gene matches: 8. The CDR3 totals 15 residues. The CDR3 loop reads CASSDRTSDTYEQYF. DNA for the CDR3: TGTGCCAGCAGCGATCGGACTAGCGATACCTACGAGCAGTACTTC.

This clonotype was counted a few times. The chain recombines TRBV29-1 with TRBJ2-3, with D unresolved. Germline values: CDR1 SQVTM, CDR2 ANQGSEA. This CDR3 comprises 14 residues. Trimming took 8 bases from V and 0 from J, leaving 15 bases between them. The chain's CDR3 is CSTTLPDSTDTQYF. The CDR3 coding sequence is TGCAGCACAACTTTACCAGATAGCACAGATACGCAGTATTTT.

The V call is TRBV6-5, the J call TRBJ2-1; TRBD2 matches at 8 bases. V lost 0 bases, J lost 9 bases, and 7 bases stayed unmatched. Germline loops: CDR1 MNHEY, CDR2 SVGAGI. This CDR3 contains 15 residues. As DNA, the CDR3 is TGTGCCAGCAGTTACTCGATCAGCGGGAGCTTTGAGCAGTTCTTC. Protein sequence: CASSYSISGSFEQFF.

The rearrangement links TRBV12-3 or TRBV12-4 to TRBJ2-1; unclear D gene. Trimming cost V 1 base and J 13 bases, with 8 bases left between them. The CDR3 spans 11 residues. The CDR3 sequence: CASSLGTNQFF. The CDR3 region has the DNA TGTGCCAGCAGTTTAGGAACTAACCAGTTCTTC.

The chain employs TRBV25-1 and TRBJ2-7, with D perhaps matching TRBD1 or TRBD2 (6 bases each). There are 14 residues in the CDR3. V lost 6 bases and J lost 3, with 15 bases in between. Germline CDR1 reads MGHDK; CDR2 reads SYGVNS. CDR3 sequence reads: CASSEPGGYYEQYF. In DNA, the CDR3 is TGTGCCAGCAGCGAACCCGGGGGCTACTACGAGCAGTACTTC.

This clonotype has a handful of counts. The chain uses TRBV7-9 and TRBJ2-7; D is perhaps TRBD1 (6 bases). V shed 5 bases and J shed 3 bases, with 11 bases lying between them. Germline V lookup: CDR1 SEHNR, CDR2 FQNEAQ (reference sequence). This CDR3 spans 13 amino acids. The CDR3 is CASSRGQNYEQYF. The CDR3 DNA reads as TGTGCCAGCAGCCGAGGACAGAACTACGAGCAGTACTTC.